One sample yielded the 30 T cell receptor beta chains listed below, sequenced in a study of T cell changes during pregnancy in multiple sclerosis. Sequencing was performed with immunoSEQ multiplex PCR; in TCRdb, only in-frame clones are kept and a portion is missing. The profile shows some 47,000 clones, about 88% of them singletons. The specimen comprised CD8+ T cells from peripheral blood mononuclear cells, sampled after pregnancy. Source of these receptors: a female donor in good health, enrolled as a control in a pregnancy study.

The genes are TRBV30 and TRBJ1-1; D may be TRBD1 (5 bases). The CDR3 totals 11 residues. The ends were cut back, 4 bases at V and 6 bases at J, with 9 bases in the middle. CDR1 is GTSNPN, CDR2 SVGIG, per germline (reference sequence). The CDR3 protein is CAWTVGPEAFF. The CDR3 DNA is TGTGCCTGGACCGTGGGGCCTGAAGCTTTCTTT. Supplemented by reference TRBV30 and TRBJ1-1, the full variable domain reads SQTIHQWPATLVQPVGSPLSLECTVEGTSNPNLYWYRQAAGRGLQLLFYSVGIGQISSEVPQNLSASRPQDRQFILSSKKLLLSDSGFYLCAWTVGPEAFFGQGTRLTVV.

CDR3 amino acids: CSVVPLDRADYGYTF. As DNA, the CDR3 is TGCAGCGTCGTACCATTGGACAGGGCGGACTATGGCTACACCTTC. J is TRBJ1-2 and V is TRBV29-1, with 8 nucleotides matching TRBD1. V was pared by 6 bases and J by 3 bases, with 12 bases of the junction left unmatched. CDR1 and CDR2 from the germline V gene are SQVTM and ANQGSEA. This CDR3 is built from 15 residues. The complete variable domain, with remaining parts taken from reference TRBV29-1 and TRBJ1-2, reads SAVISQKPSRDICQRGTSLTIQCQVDSQVTMMFWYRQQPGQSLTLIATANQGSEATYESGFVIDKFPISRPNLTFSTLTVSNMSPEDSSIYLCSVVPLDRADYGYTFGSGTRLTVV.

The rearrangement uses TRBV4-3 and TRBJ2-3, with D unresolved. V lost 3 bases to trimming and J lost 3 bases, with 10 bases between them. Per germline, CDR1 LGHNA and CDR2 YSLEER. The CDR3 contains 14 residues. The CDR3 sequence is CASSHYSGTDTQYF. The DNA of the CDR3 is TGCGCCAGCAGCCACTACTCCGGGACAGATACGCAGTATTTT.

This chain uses TRBV19 with TRBJ1-5, with D unresolved. This CDR3 is 12 amino acids long. V lost 10 bases, J lost 0 bases, and 7 bases lay in between. Germline V lookup: CDR1 LNHDA, CDR2 SQIVND (reference sequence). CDR3 loop: CATADSNQPQHF. The DNA of the CDR3 is TGTGCCACCGCAGATAGCAATCAGCCCCAGCATTTT.

This chain connects TRBV7-3 to TRBJ2-7, with 9 nucleotides matching TRBD1. Per the germline V gene, CDR1 is SGHTA and CDR2 is FQGTGA. The CDR3 loop spans 13 amino acids. V trimming: 5 bases; J trimming: 7 bases; junction bases outside the gene matches: 6. The CDR3 is CASSRGQGREQYF. The CDR3 nucleotides are TGTGCCAGCAGCAGGGGACAGGGTAGGGAGCAGTACTTC.

CDR3 nucleotide sequence: TGTGCCAGCAGCCAAATAACAGGTGCAACTAATGAAAAACTGTTTTTT. This sequence encodes CASSQITGATNEKLFF. The genes are TRBV5-6 and TRBJ1-4; D may be TRBD1 (5 bases). V gave up 4 bases and J gave up 0 bases, with 13 bases separating them. Looked up from germline, CDR1 is SGHDT and CDR2 is YYEEEE. The CDR3 is 16 residues long.

The chain employs TRBV11-3 and TRBJ2-3; 10 nucleotides line up with TRBD1. From germline, CDR1 is SGHNT and CDR2 YENEEA. CDR3 length equals 15 residues. V shed 4 bases, J shed 4 bases, and the junction held 5 bases outside the gene matches. The CDR3 region has the DNA TGTGCCAGCAGCTCCCGGGACAGGGGTTCAGATACGCAGTATTTT. Amino acids: CASSSRDRGSDTQYF.

The chain has TRBV29-1 and TRBJ1-2; TRBD1 aligns across 9 bases. V dropped 5 bases and J dropped 8; count of bases not matched to a gene: 3. The CDR3 extends over 11 amino acids. CDR1 SQVTM and CDR2 ANQGSEA come from the germline V gene. CDR3 nucleotides: TGCAGCGTTTGGACAGGGGTCGGCTACACCTTC. The encoded protein is CSVWTGVGYTF.

The J gene is TRBJ2-2, the V gene TRBV19; 9 bases are a match to TRBD1. This CDR3 contains 17 residues. Trimming removed 3 bases from V and 0 bases from J; junction bases left unmatched: 5. Germline CDR1 reads LNHDA; CDR2 reads SQIVND (reference sequence). CDR3 nucleotide sequence: TGTGCCAGTAGTATGGGTAGACAGGGGGCGAACACCGGGGAGCTGTTTTTT. Translated, it gives CASSMGRQGANTGELFF.

This chain uses TRBV7-2 with TRBJ2-7, with 8 bases fitting TRBD1. CDR1 is SGHTA, CDR2 FQGNSA, per germline. The trim removed 5 bases at V and 3 bases at J, leaving 6 bases unmatched. This CDR3 contains 14 residues. The CDR3 loop reads CASSTSGTGYEQYF. CDR3 DNA sequence: TGTGCCAGCAGCACGTCCGGGACAGGCTACGAGCAGTACTTC.

This clone occurred once. The chain employs TRBV7-9 and TRBJ1-1; perhaps TRBD1 as D (5 bases). This CDR3 has 16 amino acids. Trimming took off 3 bases at V and 0 bases at J, with 14 bases between the two ends. Looked up from germline, CDR1 is SEHNR and CDR2 is FQNEAQ (reference sequence). CDR3 loop: CASSLGGEELNTEAFF. The DNA for the CDR3 is TGTGCCAGCAGCTTGGGGGGGGAGGAATTGAACACTGAAGCTTTCTTT.

The chain uses TRBV7-9 and TRBJ2-5; 8 nucleotides agree with TRBD1. The V gene end was trimmed by 5 bases and the J gene end by 4 bases; junction bases not matched to a gene: 12. Germline CDR1 and CDR2: SEHNR and FQNEAQ (reference sequence). CDR3 size: 16 residues. CDR3 sequence (DNA): TGTGCCAGCAGCGATCTAGGACAGGGCCTCCGAGAGACCCAGTACTTC. Its translation is CASSDLGQGLRETQYF.

Worth noting for this clone: The sample carries other DNA sequences with the same CDR3. The chain couples TRBV9 to TRBJ2-2; 13 bases are shared with TRBD2. V trimming: 3 bases; J trimming: 6 bases; junction bases outside the gene matches: 2. The CDR3 has 15 amino acids. Germline assignment: CDR1 SGDLS and CDR2 YYNGEE. CDR3: CASSGLAGGAGELFF. CDR3 nucleotides: TGTGCCAGCAGCGGACTAGCGGGGGGAGCCGGGGAGCTGTTTTTT.

The CDR3 DNA reads TGTGCCAGCAGCCCAGACGGGTACCAAGAGACCCAGTACTTC. Translating gives CASSPDGYQETQYF. V usage is TRBV11-3 and J usage is TRBJ2-5; D gene unclear. V shed 5 bases and J shed 0 bases, with 10 bases lying between them. CDR3 size: 14 residues. From germline, CDR1 is SGHNT and CDR2 YENEEA.

This chain uses TRBV25-1 with TRBJ2-3; D ambiguous. Per germline, CDR1 MGHDK and CDR2 SYGVNS. With 0 bases removed from V and 3 bases from J, the gap between germline ends came to 4 bases. The CDR3 contains 13 residues. The DNA of the CDR3 is TGTGCCAGCAGTGAATATATTACAGATACGCAGTATTTT. As protein: CASSEYITDTQYF.

This clone came up once. The V and J genes are TRBV7-9 and TRBJ1-4, with 7 bases matching TRBD1. This CDR3 has 17 residues. Germline-derived CDR1 and CDR2 are SEHNR and FQNEAQ (reference sequence). Unmatched junction bases numbered 9, after V lost 5 bases and J lost 0 bases. CDR3 nucleotides: TGTGCCAGCAGCGCTCAGGGGGGATTAGCAACTAATGAAAAACTGTTTTTT. Its protein is CASSAQGGLATNEKLFF.

The chain recombines TRBV4-1 with TRBJ1-6; 8 nucleotides line up with TRBD1. J was trimmed by 4 bases and V by 1 base; bases with no gene match: 6. The CDR3 covers 17 residues. Looked up from germline, CDR1 is MGHRA and CDR2 is YSYEKL. The CDR3, as DNA: TGCGCCAGCAGCCAAGGGTGGACAGGGCCTTATAATTCACCCCTCCACTTT. Translation: CASSQGWTGPYNSPLHF.

The chain combines TRBV9 with TRBJ1-1, with 11 positions matching TRBD1. Germline trimming cut 0 bases from V and 0 bases from J; bases unmatched to any gene: 4. The CDR3 totals 17 residues. Germline V gives CDR1 SGDLS, CDR2 YYNGEE. The CDR3 DNA reads TGTGCCAGCAGCGTAGAGGGACAGGGGGTTATGAACACTGAAGCTTTCTTT. It encodes CASSVEGQGVMNTEAFF.

The chain links TRBV7-9 to TRBJ1-2; tentatively, D is TRBD1 (5 bases). The germline V gene encodes CDR1 SEHNR and CDR2 FQNEAQ (reference sequence). CDR3 length: 14 amino acids. Trimming cost V 5 bases and J 5 bases, with 15 bases left between them. The CDR3 is CASSQGPGDYGYTF. The CDR3 DNA is TGTGCCAGCAGCCAAGGGCCGGGGGATTATGGCTACACCTTC.

CDR3 DNA: TGTGCCAGCAGTTACTCGACCGAGGGGGCCTACGAGCAGTACTTC. The encoded protein is CASSYSTEGAYEQYF. The rearrangement joins TRBV6-5 to TRBJ2-7, with a weak D call TRBD1 (6 bases). Trimming pared 0 bases from V and 2 bases from J, leaving 11 bases between. Germline-derived CDR1 and CDR2 are MNHEY and SVGAGI. CDR3 size: 15 residues.

The CDR3 nucleotides read TGTGCCAGTAGTATAGGCGTCGGGTTGGAGAACTATGGCTACACCTTC. Its translation: CASSIGVGLENYGYTF. The chain carries TRBV19 and TRBJ1-2; D uncertain. The V end was cut by 1 base, the J end by 2 bases, with 14 bases between. The CDR3 length is 16 residues. Germline values: CDR1 LNHDA, CDR2 SQIVND (reference sequence).

The chain employs TRBV28 and TRBJ2-5, with TRBD1 matching over 9 bases. Germline V lookup: CDR1 MDHEN, CDR2 SYDVKM. Trimming took 6 bases from V and 5 from J; bases not matched to a gene: 7. There are 14 residues in the CDR3. The CDR3 sequence is CASRRTGVRETQYF. CDR3 sequence (DNA): TGTGCCAGCAGACGGACAGGGGTTCGGGAGACCCAGTACTTC.

The CDR3 region has the DNA TGTGCACAGTACAGCTATGGCTACACCTTC. It is translated as CAQYSYGYTF. This chain joins TRBV30 and TRBJ1-2; unclear D gene. This CDR3 is 10 amino acids long. Germline assignment: CDR1 GTSNPN and CDR2 SVGIG (reference sequence).

The rearrangement links TRBV9 to TRBJ2-7; 11 bases align to TRBD2. V was pared by 3 bases and J by 6 bases, with 5 bases of the junction left unmatched. From germline, CDR1 is SGDLS and CDR2 YYNGEE. The CDR3 is made up of 14 amino acids. This CDR3 is CASSASGTSGEQYF. The CDR3 nucleotides read TGTGCCAGCAGCGCATCCGGGACTAGCGGCGAGCAGTACTTC.

The rearrangement links TRBV7-9 to TRBJ1-2, with a tentative D call TRBD1 (6 bases). Germline V gives CDR1 SEHNR, CDR2 FQNEAQ (reference sequence). V was shortened by 5 bases and J by 5 bases, with 12 bases between the two germline ends. The CDR3 sequence is 13 residues long. CDR3 DNA: TGTGCCAGCAGCACGACAGGAGAATATGGCTACACCTTC. Its translation is CASSTTGEYGYTF.

V gene TRBV19 combines with J gene TRBJ1-2, with D possibly being TRBD1 (6 bases). The CDR3 is made up of 13 amino acids. Germline CDR1 and CDR2: LNHDA and SQIVND (reference sequence). Trimming took off 5 bases at V and 7 bases at J, with 14 bases between the two ends. The CDR3 DNA reads as TGTGCCAGTAGTCCCGGACAGTACGGTGGCTACACCTTC. It translates to CASSPGQYGGYTF.

V is TRBV2 and J is TRBJ2-1, with TRBD2 identical over 9 bases. V was clipped by 5 bases and J by 1 base; unmatched bases: 0. Germline CDR1 is SNHLY and CDR2 is FYNNEI. The CDR3 loop spans 14 amino acids. Here the CDR3 DNA reads TGTGCCAGCAGTCTAGCGGGGTCCTACAATGAGCAGTTCTTC. Translating it yields CASSLAGSYNEQFF.

The rearrangement uses TRBV7-6 and TRBJ2-7; TRBD2 aligns across 10 bases. V dropped 1 base and J dropped 0; count of bases not matched to a gene: 3. Germline V lookup: CDR1 SGHVS, CDR2 FNYEAQ. The CDR3 is 16 residues long. The CDR3 DNA sequence: TGTGCCAGCAGCTTAGTGTCTAGCGGGGGCTCCTACGAGCAGTACTTC. The encoded protein is CASSLVSSGGSYEQYF.

The rearrangement uses TRBV7-3 and TRBJ2-1; 7 nucleotides agree with TRBD2. The CDR3 has 15 residues. The germline CDR1 and CDR2 sequences are SGHTA and FQGTGA. The V segment lost 6 bases and the J segment 1 base; nucleotides outside the gene matches: 6. Here the CDR3 reads CASSLGLVSYNEQFF. The CDR3 nucleotides are TGTGCCAGCAGTCTCGGACTAGTTTCCTACAATGAGCAGTTCTTC.

This sequence joins TRBV7-9 and TRBJ2-1; D not certain. The CDR3 is made up of 12 amino acids. Deletions cut 4 bases from V and 7 bases from J, with 8 bases between. Germline values: CDR1 SEHNR, CDR2 FQNEAQ (reference sequence). The CDR3 is CASSSPVNEQFF. The CDR3, as DNA: TGTGCCAGCAGCTCCCCGGTGAATGAGCAGTTCTTC. The full variable domain, in which reference TRBV7-9 and TRBJ2-1 provide the parts outside the CDR3, is DTGVSQNPRHKITKRGQNVTFRCDPISEHNRLYWYRQTLGQGPEFLTYFQNEAQLEKSRLLSDRFSAERPKGSFSTLEIQRTEQGDSAMYLCASSSPVNEQFFGPGTRLTVL.